The rows below give T cell receptor beta chains drawn from one sample of a study of cytomegalovirus exposure and HLA in healthy donors. Repertoires were generated with immunoSEQ multiplex PCR, while TCRdb's copy carries only in-frame clones and drops some. The table lists around 65,000 clones, 65% to 80% of them singletons. Specimen: PBMCs. These receptor sequences come from a man between 40 and 49 years old in good health and CMV-seropositive. CDR3s include the opening cysteine and the closing phenylalanine or tryptophan. The D gene is left open where the match is weak. Some rows mark clone size as missing; the rest say once, few, many or name a class of expanded clone.

d_gene: -
j_gene: TRBJ2-5
abundance: -
v_gene: TRBV11-3
CDR3aa: CASSFSQETQYF
CDR3nt: TGTGCCAGCAGCTTTAGTCAAGAGACCCAGTACTTC

d_gene: -
j_gene: TRBJ1-6
abundance: few
v_gene: TRBV7-2
CDR3aa: CASSLPGQIVSSPLHF
CDR3nt: TGTGCCAGCAGCTTACCCGGACAGATTGTGAGTTCACCCCTCCACTTT

d_gene: -
j_gene: TRBJ2-7
abundance: -
v_gene: TRBV6-5
CDR3aa: CASSAQGGYEQYF
CDR3nt: TGTGCCAGCAGCGCGCAAGGGGGCTACGAGCAGTACTTC

d_gene: -
j_gene: TRBJ1-1
abundance: -
v_gene: TRBV7-2
CDR3aa: CASSSVGRVTEAFF
CDR3nt: TGTGCCAGCAGCTCCGTTGGCAGGGTCACTGAAGCTTTCTTT

d_gene: TRBD2
j_gene: TRBJ2-2
abundance: few
v_gene: TRBV19
CDR3aa: CASSGLADYTGELFF
CDR3nt: TGTGCCAGTAGTGGACTAGCGGACTACACCGGGGAGCTGTTTTTT

d_gene: -
j_gene: TRBJ2-1
abundance: few
v_gene: TRBV4-3
CDR3aa: CASSQDYYEQFF
CDR3nt: TGCGCCAGCAGCCAAGATTATTATGAGCAGTTCTTC

d_gene: -
j_gene: TRBJ2-2
abundance: -
v_gene: TRBV19
CDR3aa: CASSAGYTGELFF
CDR3nt: TGTGCCAGTAGTGCGGGTTACACCGGGGAGCTGTTTTTT

d_gene: TRBD2
j_gene: TRBJ2-3
abundance: -
v_gene: TRBV11-3
CDR3aa: CASSLSGRATDTQYF
CDR3nt: TGTGCCAGCAGCTTAAGCGGGAGGGCCACAGATACGCAGTATTTT

d_gene: -
j_gene: TRBJ2-1
abundance: -
v_gene: TRBV30
CDR3aa: CAWSVTGGYNEQFF
CDR3nt: TGTGCCTGGAGTGTAACCGGGGGTTACAATGAGCAGTTCTTC

d_gene: TRBD1
j_gene: TRBJ1-1
abundance: -
v_gene: TRBV19
CDR3aa: CASGQPYTEAFF
CDR3nt: TGTGCCTCGGGACAGCCCTACACTGAAGCTTTCTTT

d_gene: TRBD2
j_gene: TRBJ2-7
abundance: few
v_gene: TRBV29-1
CDR3aa: CSVGGGDVTDEQYF
CDR3nt: TGCAGCGTTGGGGGAGGGGACGTAACGGACGAGCAGTACTTC

d_gene: -
j_gene: TRBJ2-5
abundance: few
v_gene: TRBV10-3
CDR3aa: CAISESSLGGTQYF
CDR3nt: TGTGCCATCAGTGAGTCTAGTTTGGGAGGGACCCAGTACTTC

d_gene: TRBD1
j_gene: TRBJ1-4
abundance: -
v_gene: TRBV5-8
CDR3aa: CASSGLTGVGEKLFF
CDR3nt: TGTGCCAGCAGCGGTTTGACAGGGGTTGGTGAAAAACTGTTTTTT

d_gene: -
j_gene: TRBJ1-2
abundance: -
v_gene: TRBV15
CDR3aa: CATSSPSADSIGGYTF
CDR3nt: TGTGCCACCAGCAGTCCTTCCGCGGACAGTATCGGTGGCTACACCTTC

d_gene: -
j_gene: TRBJ2-7
abundance: -
v_gene: TRBV5-5
CDR3aa: CASSDGIFSGYEQYF
CDR3nt: TGTGCCAGCAGCGACGGGATATTCTCGGGCTACGAGCAGTACTTC

d_gene: TRBD2
j_gene: TRBJ2-5
abundance: -
v_gene: TRBV11-2
CDR3aa: CASSLGTSGEQETQYF
CDR3nt: TGTGCCAGCAGCCTAGGGACTAGCGGGGAACAAGAGACCCAGTACTTC

d_gene: -
j_gene: TRBJ1-2
abundance: once
v_gene: TRBV4-3
CDR3aa: CASSQEATGNYGYTF
CDR3nt: TGCGCCAGCAGCCAAGAAGCTACAGGGAATTATGGCTACACCTTC

d_gene: -
j_gene: TRBJ2-7
abundance: few
v_gene: TRBV19
CDR3aa: CASSIAVGRPHSYEQYF
CDR3nt: TGTGCCAGTAGTATCGCGGTCGGCAGACCCCACTCCTACGAGCAGTACTTC

d_gene: TRBD2
j_gene: TRBJ2-5
abundance: -
v_gene: TRBV30
CDR3aa: CAWSGQRGGQETQYF
CDR3nt: TGTGCCTGGAGTGGACAGCGGGGGGGCCAAGAGACCCAGTACTTC

d_gene: -
j_gene: TRBJ1-6
abundance: -
v_gene: TRBV28
CDR3aa: CASSPNRTAERSSYNSPLHF
CDR3nt: TGTGCCAGCAGTCCCAACCGGACAGCCGAAAGGAGCTCCTATAATTCACCCCTCCACTTT

d_gene: -
j_gene: TRBJ1-6
abundance: -
v_gene: TRBV27
CDR3aa: CASNLYGQGSFRSLHF
CDR3nt: TGTGCCAGCAACCTCTATGGGCAGGGCTCCTTTAGATCCCTCCACTTT

d_gene: TRBD1
j_gene: TRBJ2-2
abundance: once
v_gene: TRBV5-8
CDR3aa: CASSLGQGWTGELFF
CDR3nt: TGTGCCAGCAGCTTGGGACAGGGTTGGACCGGGGAGCTGTTTTTT

d_gene: TRBD1
j_gene: TRBJ1-5
abundance: -
v_gene: TRBV27
CDR3aa: CASSRGVGNQPQHF
CDR3nt: TGTGCCAGCAGCAGGGGGGTAGGTAATCAGCCCCAGCATTTT

d_gene: TRBD1
j_gene: TRBJ1-2
abundance: -
v_gene: TRBV28
CDR3aa: CASSLIGDRGAYGYTF
CDR3nt: TGTGCCAGCAGTTTAATTGGGGACAGGGGGGCCTATGGCTACACCTTC

d_gene: -
j_gene: TRBJ1-6
abundance: -
v_gene: TRBV30
CDR3aa: CAWSVNSPMDSPLHF
CDR3nt: TGTGCCTGGAGTGTAAACAGTCCTATGGATTCACCCCTCCACTTT

d_gene: TRBD1
j_gene: TRBJ1-2
abundance: -
v_gene: TRBV5-6
CDR3aa: CASSLDRGIRGYTF
CDR3nt: TGTGCCAGCAGCTTGGACAGGGGGATTCGGGGCTACACCTTC

d_gene: TRBD1
j_gene: TRBJ2-5
abundance: -
v_gene: TRBV29-1
CDR3aa: CSVMGQLRETQYF
CDR3nt: TGCAGCGTAATGGGACAGCTCCGAGAGACCCAGTACTTC

d_gene: -
j_gene: TRBJ1-3
abundance: once
v_gene: TRBV6-5
CDR3aa: CASSPQEHSGNTIYF
CDR3nt: TGTGCCAGCAGCCCACAGGAACACTCTGGAAACACCATATATTTT

d_gene: -
j_gene: TRBJ2-3
abundance: -
v_gene: TRBV6-6
CDR3aa: CASQGEDTQYF
CDR3nt: TGTGCCAGTCAAGGGGAAGATACGCAGTATTTT

d_gene: -
j_gene: TRBJ2-1
abundance: -
v_gene: TRBV15
CDR3aa: CATSRVTFAYNEQFF
CDR3nt: TGTGCCACCAGCAGAGTCACTTTCGCCTACAATGAGCAGTTCTTC

d_gene: TRBD1
j_gene: TRBJ2-7
abundance: once
v_gene: TRBV18
CDR3aa: CATQDRTSYEQYF
CDR3nt: TGTGCCACTCAGGACAGGACATCCTACGAGCAGTACTTC

d_gene: -
j_gene: TRBJ2-7
abundance: -
v_gene: TRBV4-3
CDR3aa: CASSANLALGYEQYF
CDR3nt: TGCGCCAGCAGCGCCAACCTAGCGCTCGGCTACGAGCAGTACTTC

d_gene: -
j_gene: TRBJ1-3
abundance: -
v_gene: TRBV10-3
CDR3aa: CAIKQGSSGNTIYF
CDR3nt: TGTGCCATCAAACAGGGAAGCTCTGGAAACACCATATATTTT

d_gene: -
j_gene: TRBJ2-3
abundance: -
v_gene: TRBV2
CDR3aa: CASAGTDIYTDTQYF
CDR3nt: TGTGCCAGCGCCGGGACTGATATTTACACAGATACGCAGTATTTT

d_gene: -
j_gene: TRBJ1-1
abundance: -
v_gene: TRBV6-5
CDR3aa: CASSYSGGRGTEAFF
CDR3nt: TGTGCCAGCAGTTACTCAGGAGGCCGGGGCACTGAAGCTTTCTTT

d_gene: TRBD1
j_gene: TRBJ2-7
abundance: -
v_gene: TRBV18
CDR3aa: CASSPGTGRNEQYF
CDR3nt: TGTGCCAGCTCACCCGGGACAGGGAGGAACGAGCAGTACTTC

d_gene: TRBD2
j_gene: TRBJ2-5
abundance: -
v_gene: TRBV19
CDR3aa: CATTPWVSGSEETQYF
CDR3nt: TGTGCCACAACCCCGTGGGTTAGCGGGAGTGAAGAGACCCAGTACTTC

d_gene: -
j_gene: TRBJ2-7
abundance: -
v_gene: TRBV18
CDR3aa: CASSPSDSLAYEQYF
CDR3nt: TGTGCCAGCTCACCATCGGACAGTTTAGCCTACGAGCAGTACTTC

d_gene: -
j_gene: TRBJ1-6
abundance: -
v_gene: TRBV13
CDR3aa: CASSLGKYNSPLHF
CDR3nt: TGTGCCAGCAGCTTGGGCAAGTATAATTCACCCCTCCACTTT

d_gene: TRBD1
j_gene: TRBJ1-2
abundance: -
v_gene: TRBV4-3
CDR3aa: CASSQYQGVYGYTF
CDR3nt: TGCGCCAGCAGCCAGTACCAGGGGGTCTATGGCTACACCTTC

d_gene: -
j_gene: TRBJ1-5
abundance: -
v_gene: TRBV4-1
CDR3aa: CASSQGQEDQPQHF
CDR3nt: TGCGCCAGCAGCCAAGGACAGGAGGATCAGCCCCAGCATTTT

d_gene: TRBD2
j_gene: TRBJ2-2
abundance: -
v_gene: TRBV2
CDR3aa: CASSGLAGGYTGELFF
CDR3nt: TGTGCCAGCTCCGGACTAGCGGGAGGGTACACCGGGGAGCTGTTTTTT

d_gene: -
j_gene: TRBJ2-5
abundance: -
v_gene: TRBV14
CDR3aa: CASSQVVQETQYF
CDR3nt: TGTGCCAGCAGCCAAGTAGTACAAGAGACCCAGTACTTC

d_gene: -
j_gene: TRBJ1-5
abundance: -
v_gene: TRBV5-6
CDR3aa: CASPVPPSGIQPQHF
CDR3nt: TGTGCCAGCCCGGTCCCGCCATCTGGTATTCAGCCCCAGCATTTT

d_gene: -
j_gene: TRBJ1-1
abundance: few
v_gene: TRBV27
CDR3aa: CASSLSGGNTEAFF
CDR3nt: TGTGCCAGCAGTTTATCGGGGGGGAACACTGAAGCTTTCTTT

d_gene: TRBD2
j_gene: TRBJ2-3
abundance: few
v_gene: TRBV9
CDR3aa: CASSARGSGADTQYF
CDR3nt: TGTGCCAGCAGCGCCCGCGGGAGTGGCGCAGATACGCAGTATTTT

d_gene: TRBD1
j_gene: TRBJ2-2
abundance: once
v_gene: TRBV7-8
CDR3aa: CVSSKGQGAGGELFF
CDR3nt: TGTGTCAGCAGTAAAGGACAGGGGGCTGGCGGGGAGCTGTTTTTT

d_gene: TRBD1
j_gene: TRBJ1-2
abundance: -
v_gene: TRBV19
CDR3aa: CASSMGQGLGYTF
CDR3nt: TGTGCCAGTAGTATGGGACAGGGACTTGGCTACACCTTC

d_gene: -
j_gene: TRBJ2-5
abundance: -
v_gene: TRBV9
CDR3aa: CASSVDTGRGETQYF
CDR3nt: TGTGCCAGCAGCGTAGACACAGGTCGGGGGGAGACCCAGTACTTC

d_gene: -
j_gene: TRBJ2-7
abundance: once
v_gene: TRBV27
CDR3aa: CASSLNRDSYEQYF
CDR3nt: TGTGCCAGCAGTTTAAACAGGGACTCCTACGAGCAGTACTTC

d_gene: -
j_gene: TRBJ2-2
abundance: -
v_gene: TRBV6-1
CDR3aa: CASSGSTGPGELFF
CDR3nt: TGTGCCAGCAGTGGAAGTACGGGTCCCGGGGAGCTGTTTTTT

d_gene: -
j_gene: TRBJ1-5
abundance: few
v_gene: TRBV5-6
CDR3aa: CASSLWGPPIQPQHF
CDR3nt: TGTGCCAGCAGCTTGTGGGGCCCTCCTATCCAGCCCCAGCATTTT

d_gene: TRBD1
j_gene: TRBJ2-3
abundance: many
v_gene: TRBV30
CDR3aa: CAWSLPASGQGADTQYF
CDR3nt: TGTGCCTGGTCACTCCCCGCATCAGGACAGGGAGCTGATACGCAGTATTTT

d_gene: TRBD1
j_gene: TRBJ2-5
abundance: -
v_gene: TRBV10-3
CDR3aa: CAISAETGGESGYQETQYF
CDR3nt: TGTGCCATCAGTGCCGAGACAGGGGGCGAGTCGGGATACCAAGAGACCCAGTACTTC

d_gene: -
j_gene: TRBJ2-7
abundance: -
v_gene: TRBV11-3
CDR3aa: CASSVPESYEQYF
CDR3nt: TGTGCCAGCAGCGTCCCGGAGTCCTACGAGCAGTACTTC